This passage covers 22 T cell receptor beta chains from one sample sequenced in a study of neurological immune-mediated disorders. Time point meaning: technical triplicate 2. TCRdb re-analysed the 5' RACE reads in MiXCR, keeping a single row per CDR3 protein. Here the sample spans more than 30,000 distinct CDR3 sequences, roughly 15% being singletons. Sequences were obtained from CD4+ T cells from blood. These receptors were collected from a female donor with HTLV-1-associated myelopathy (HAM/TSP).

V usage is TRBV7-3 and J usage is TRBJ2-2, with 14 bases aligning to TRBD2. The V gene end was trimmed by 4 bases and the J gene end by 3 bases; junction bases not matched to a gene: 1. The CDR3 contains 16 residues. Germline V gene lookup returns CDR1 SGHTA and CDR2 FQGTGA. The CDR3 bases are TGTGCCAGCAGCTCGGGACTAGCGGGAGACACCGGGGAGCTGTTTTTT. Amino acid sequence: CASSSGLAGDTGELFF.

This clonotype was picked up many times. This chain links TRBV10-2 with TRBJ2-5; tentatively, D is TRBD2 (6 bases). Trimming pared 6 bases from V and 2 bases from J, leaving 10 bases between. Germline V gene data show CDR1 as WSHSY and CDR2 as SAAADI. The CDR3 is made up of 13 amino acids. The CDR3: CASSRDWQETQYF. The CDR3 nucleotides are TGCGCCAGCAGCCGGGACTGGCAAGAGACCCAGTACTTC.

The V gene is TRBV27, the J gene TRBJ1-2; the D gene is possibly TRBD1 (5 bases). This CDR3 is 13 amino acids long. Germline V lookup: CDR1 MNHEY, CDR2 SMNVEV (reference sequence). The V end lost 2 bases, the J end lost 7 bases, and 11 bases lay between the germline ends. The CDR3 DNA reads as TGTGCCAGCAGTTTACGGCAGGGACTTGGCTACACCTTC. As protein: CASSLRQGLGYTF.

This clonotype was seen at least ten times. V and J are TRBV9 and TRBJ2-7; D gene unclear. The length of the CDR3 is 16 residues. V lost 0 bases and J 5 bases, leaving 18 bases between the germline ends. Germline CDR1 and CDR2: SGDLS and YYNGEE. CDR3 protein: CASSVGSALPTNEQYF. CDR3 DNA: TGTGCCAGCAGCGTAGGGAGTGCTTTACCTACTAACGAGCAGTACTTC.

This clonotype was recorded many times. The rearrangement links TRBV2 to TRBJ2-7; 11 bases align to TRBD2. Germline trimming cut 6 bases from V and 6 bases from J; bases unmatched to any gene: 7. This CDR3 comprises 14 residues. Looked up from germline, CDR1 is SNHLY and CDR2 is FYNNEI. The CDR3 DNA is TGTGCCAGCAGCACGATAGCGGGAGGGTCCGAGCAGTACTTC. This codes for CASSTIAGGSEQYF.

At least ten counts were recorded for this clonotype. The V call is TRBV12-3 or TRBV12-4, the J call TRBJ1-3; perhaps TRBD1 as D (6 bases). The CDR3 has 14 residues. With 5 bases removed from V and 4 bases from J, the gap between germline ends came to 12 bases. The CDR3 is CASSRSRGGNTIYF. For the CDR3, the DNA is TGTGCCAGCAGTCGGTCCAGGGGAGGAAACACCATATATTTT.

This clonotype was observed at least ten times. This rearrangement joins TRBV5-1 to TRBJ2-6, with unresolved D. V lost 0 bases to trimming and J lost 0 bases, with 7 bases between them. This CDR3 has 16 residues. Germline V gene lookup returns CDR1 SGHRS and CDR2 YFSETQ. In DNA, the CDR3 is TGCGCCAGCAGCTTGGATGGTACCTCTGGGGCCAACGTCCTGACTTTC. Amino acid sequence: CASSLDGTSGANVLTF.

This clonotype was picked up many times. V usage is TRBV18 and J usage is TRBJ2-7, with D perhaps assigned TRBD1 or TRBD2 (5 bases each). CDR1 is KGHSH, CDR2 LQKENI, per germline. The CDR3 spans 14 residues. The ends were cut back, 1 base at V and 2 bases at J, with 9 bases in the middle. The CDR3 loop is CASSPLQGPYEQYF. As DNA, the CDR3 is TGTGCCAGCTCACCACTTCAGGGACCCTACGAGCAGTACTTC.

This clonotype was counted between two and nine times. The chain is built from TRBV20-1 and TRBJ1-1, with D perhaps TRBD1 (5 bases). CDR1 and CDR2 (germline): DFQATT, SNEGSKA (reference sequence). The CDR3 contains 15 residues. V lost 5 bases and J 0 bases, leaving 16 bases between the germline ends. CDR3 nucleotide sequence: TGCAGTGCTTTTTCATTCGGGACCCTGAACACTGAAGCTTTCTTT. This sequence encodes CSAFSFGTLNTEAFF.

This clonotype appeared once. One end of the junction fails to match germline, which may point to a read error. This chain uses TRBV20-1 with TRBJ2-6, with D possibly being TRBD2 (6 bases). The length of the CDR3 is 16 residues. Germline V gene lookup returns CDR1 DFQATT and CDR2 SNEGSKA (reference sequence). The CDR3 reads CSASVGDLGGANVLTF. CDR3 in DNA: TGTAGTGCTAGTGTGGGGGACTTAGGAGGGGCCAACGTCCTGACTTTC.

This clonotype has at least ten counts. The chain couples TRBV4-2 to TRBJ2-7, with 11 positions matching TRBD1. V shed 2 bases and J 3 bases; nucleotides not matched to a gene: 6. The germline V gene has CDR1 LGHNA and CDR2 YNFKEQ. This CDR3 region has 16 residues. CDR3 loop: CASSQLSGTGGYEQYF. The CDR3 region has the DNA TGTGCCAGCAGCCAACTCTCCGGGACAGGGGGCTACGAGCAGTACTTC.

This clonotype was observed many times. The chain recombines TRBV5-1 with TRBJ2-3; 10 positions match TRBD2. The trim removed 3 bases at V and 0 bases at J, leaving 4 bases unmatched. This CDR3 has 16 residues. Looked up from germline, CDR1 is SGHRS and CDR2 is YFSETQ. CDR3: CASSSGLAASTDTQYF. The CDR3 DNA follows: TGCGCCAGCAGCTCCGGACTAGCGGCTAGCACAGATACGCAGTATTTT.

This clonotype appeared many times. The chain joins TRBV28 to TRBJ1-2, with D perhaps matching TRBD1 (6 bases). This CDR3 has 15 residues. Germline-derived CDR1 and CDR2 are MDHEN and SYDVKM. Trimming took 7 bases from V and 0 from J, leaving 15 bases between them. The CDR3 sequence is CASTSGASANYGYTF. Written as DNA, the CDR3 is TGTGCCAGCACCTCGGGGGCCTCAGCTAACTATGGCTACACCTTC.

This clonotype is medium-sized in the sample. The chain couples TRBV28 to TRBJ1-2, with D tentatively TRBD1 (5 bases). V lost 8 bases and J 4 bases, leaving 14 bases between the germline ends. Germline V CDR1 and CDR2: MDHEN, SYDVKM. The CDR3 runs to 13 residues. For the CDR3, the DNA is TGTGCCAGCCAGGGAACGCCCGTCTATGGCTACACCTTC. This gives the protein CASQGTPVYGYTF.

This clonotype was recorded many times. The rearrangement joins TRBV5-1 to TRBJ1-2, with D possibly matching TRBD1 (5 bases). Per the germline V gene, CDR1 is SGHRS and CDR2 is YFSETQ. Trimming pared 3 bases from V and 8 bases from J, leaving 11 bases between. This CDR3 region has 12 residues. CDR3 nucleotide sequence: TGCGCCAGCAGCTCCGGCGGGGGGGGCTACACCTTC. Protein product: CASSSGGGGYTF.

The sample holds many counts of this clonotype. V and J are TRBV6-4 and TRBJ2-3; no firm D call. Trimming pared 3 bases from V and 6 bases from J, leaving 10 bases between. The CDR3 runs to 13 residues. Germline V gene sequence: CDR1 MRHNA, CDR2 SNTAGT. The CDR3 loop is CASSEGPTDTQYF. CDR3 bases: TGTGCCAGCAGTGAAGGCCCAACGGATACGCAGTATTTT.

This clonotype was detected ten times or more. J is TRBJ2-1 and V is TRBV7-8; tentatively, D is TRBD2 (6 bases). V lost 2 bases and J 3 bases, leaving 14 bases between the germline ends. This CDR3 region has 16 residues. Germline values: CDR1 SGHVS, CDR2 FQNEAQ. The CDR3 sequence is CASSLFGGAGYNEQFF. CDR3 nucleotides: TGTGCCAGCAGCTTATTCGGCGGGGCTGGCTACAATGAGCAGTTCTTC.

This clonotype was found many times. Here the CDR3 DNA reads TGCAGTGCTGGAAGCCACCAGGGCCTCCCCCAGCATTTT. Amino acids: CSAGSHQGLPQHF. This chain joins TRBV20-1 and TRBJ1-5, with a tentative D call TRBD1 (5 bases). The germline CDR1 and CDR2 sequences are DFQATT and SNEGSKA (reference sequence). Between the trimmed V and J ends, which lost 5 bases and 10 bases, there was a span of 18 bases. There are 13 residues in the CDR3.

This clonotype has a count of ten or more. The chain recombines TRBV7-2 with TRBJ2-6; D gene ambiguous. This CDR3 is built from 14 residues. V dropped 5 bases and J dropped 0 bases, with 5 bases sitting between them. Germline V gives CDR1 SGHTA, CDR2 FQGNSA. The CDR3: CASSRFSGANVLTF. The CDR3 DNA reads TGTGCCAGCAGCCGCTTCTCTGGGGCCAACGTCCTGACTTTC.

This clonotype was observed at least ten times. A junction boundary mismatches the germline segment, possibly from a read error. V gene TRBV7-2 combines with J gene TRBJ2-7; D assignment may be TRBD1 or TRBD2 (5 bases each). This CDR3 region has 14 residues. In germline, CDR1 is SGHTA, CDR2 FQGNSA. CDR3 sequence reads: CASSPRGDAGNRYF. CDR3 sequence (DNA): TGTGCCAGCAGCCCCCGGGGCGACGCCGGCAACAGATATTTC. Looking up the rest from reference TRBV7-2 and TRBJ2-7 gives the full variable domain: GAGVSQSPSNKVTEKGKDVELRCDPISGHTALYWYRQSLGQGLEFLIYFQGNSAPDKSGLPSDRFSAERTGGSVSTLTIQRTQQEDSAVYLCASSPRGDAGNRYFGPGTRLTVT.

The CDR3 protein is CASSYGQGIGDIEAFF. In DNA, the CDR3 is TGTGCCAGCAGTTATGGACAGGGGATTGGGGACATTGAAGCTTTCTTT. The chain carries TRBV12-3 or TRBV12-4 and TRBJ1-1; 9 bases fit TRBD1. CDR3 length: 16 amino acids. Trimming cost V 4 bases and J 7 bases; bases outside gene matches: 13.

This clonotype was observed many times. V is TRBV7-6 and J is TRBJ1-1; tentatively, D is TRBD1 (5 bases). Between the trimmed V and J ends, which lost 1 base and 1 base, there was a span of 10 bases. CDR3 length equals 15 residues. Germline V CDR1 and CDR2: SGHVS, FNYEAQ. The CDR3 here is CASSLGGAGNTEAFF. The CDR3, as DNA: TGTGCCAGCAGCTTAGGCGGGGCAGGGAACACTGAAGCTTTCTTT.